The 6 T cell receptor beta chains below were found in one sample sequenced in a study of OX40 agonist ivuxolimab in advanced cancers. Library generation was performed with the immunoSEQ multiplex PCR assay. This is the immuneACCESS table as TCRdb keeps it, with only in-frame sequences that have V and J called. A part of the clones is gone; compared with another copy, unresolved V genes explain less than half, and the rest is unexplained. This sample comprises 73,000 or so clones, around 85% of them detected only once. The leading ten clones occupy about 0.7% of the sample. Sequences were derived from CD4+ or CD8+ T cells sorted from blood, sampled in a trial of the OX40 agonist ivuxolimab. These receptor sequences come from an adult with an advanced solid tumor such as melanoma, head and neck, liver or kidney cancer.

J is TRBJ1-6 and V is TRBV30; D is undetermined. Between the trimmed V and J ends, which lost 4 bases and 6 bases, there was a span of 10 bases. CDR1 GTSNPN and CDR2 SVGIG come from the germline V gene (reference sequence). The CDR3 sequence is 13 residues long. The chain's CDR3 is CAWKKGINSPLHF. The CDR3 nucleotides read TGTGCCTGGAAAAAGGGAATTAATTCACCCCTCCACTTT.

The chain links TRBV4-3 to TRBJ1-6; 8 nucleotides match TRBD1. V lost 6 bases to trimming and J lost 9 bases; unmatched junction nucleotides: 10. From germline, CDR1 is LGHNA and CDR2 YSLEER. The CDR3 totals 15 residues. The CDR3 nucleotides are TGCGCCAGCAGTCGAGCCAGGGGGCAGGGTTCACCCCTCCACTTT. Amino acid sequence: CASSRARGQGSPLHF.

This chain links TRBV30 with TRBJ1-3; D is unresolved. Germline CDR1 and CDR2: GTSNPN and SVGIG (reference sequence). Between the trimmed V and J ends, which lost 3 bases and 0 bases, there was a span of 9 bases. The CDR3 consists of 14 residues. CDR3 in DNA: TGTGCCTGGAGCTATACGAGCTCTGGAAACACCATATATTTT. Translation gives CAWSYTSSGNTIYF.

The chain has TRBV5-1 and TRBJ1-4; the D is unclear. This CDR3 has 12 amino acids. V was shortened by 3 bases and J by 8 bases, with 8 bases between the two germline ends. Germline values: CDR1 SGHRS, CDR2 YFSETQ. Here the CDR3 DNA reads TGCGCCAGCAGCTACTCGGGCGAAAAACTGTTTTTT. It codes for CASSYSGEKLFF.

The chain links TRBV10-3 to TRBJ2-7, with 7 bases identical to TRBD1. Per germline, CDR1 ENHRY and CDR2 SYGVKD. The V and J ends lost 6 bases and 2 bases, in that order; junction bases with no gene match: 7. The CDR3 runs 14 residues. CDR3 bases: TGTGCCATCAGAGGACAGGTCCCCCCCTACGAGCAGTACTTC. Its protein is CAIRGQVPPYEQYF.

This sequence joins TRBV5-6 and TRBJ2-7, with 14 bases matching TRBD2. V lost 2 bases and J lost 5; bases outside the gene matches: 6. The CDR3 has 16 amino acids. Germline CDR1 SGHDT, CDR2 YYEEEE. The CDR3 protein is CASSFRTSGRFNEQYF. As DNA, the CDR3 is TGTGCCAGCAGCTTCCGGACTAGCGGGAGGTTCAACGAGCAGTACTTC.